The next 16 T cell receptor beta chains were all read from a single sample in a study of cytomegalovirus exposure and HLA in healthy donors. The PCR had 60 Vbeta and 13 Jbeta primers. Using immunoSEQ multiplex PCR, the repertoire was profiled, and TCRdb retains in-frame clones only, with some absent. Among about 83,000 clones listed, approximately 80% were seen once. Sequences were obtained from PBMCs. These receptors originate from a woman in her 30s in good health and CMV-seronegative.

Note on this clone: At one of its ends the junction is not consistent with the germline gene, which may arise from a read error. The chain is built from TRBV7-7 and TRBJ1-3, with 9 positions matching TRBD1. Germline values: CDR1 SSHAT, CDR2 FNYEAQ (reference sequence). This CDR3 has 15 amino acids. The CDR3 protein is CASSYGTGTGNTIYF. The DNA for the CDR3 is TGTGCTAGCAGCTATGGGACAGGGACTGGAAACACCATATATTTT. Looking up the rest from reference TRBV7-7 and TRBJ1-3 gives the full variable domain: GAGVSQSPRYKVTKRGQDVTLRCDPISSHATLYWYQQALGQGPEFLTYFNYEAQPDKSGLPSDRFSAERPEGSISTLTIQRTEQRDSAMYRCASSYGTGTGNTIYFGEGSWLTVV.

The CDR3, as DNA: TGTGCCAGCTCACCGACAGGGGAAGAGACCCAGTACTTC. Residues: CASSPTGEETQYF. J is TRBJ2-5 and V is TRBV18; 8 positions agree with TRBD1. The CDR3 contains 13 residues. J lost 3 bases, V lost 3 bases, and 0 bases had no gene match. Germline CDR1 reads KGHSH; CDR2 reads LQKENI.

J is TRBJ2-4 and V is TRBV25-1; D not certain. CDR1 is MGHDK, CDR2 SYGVNS, per germline. The CDR3 runs to 17 residues. V was shortened by 1 base and J by 0 bases, with 13 bases between the two germline ends. CDR3 sequence reads: CASSESRSGLAKNIQYF. The DNA for the CDR3 is TGTGCCAGCAGTGAATCCCGGTCAGGCCTAGCCAAAAACATTCAGTACTTC.

The V and J genes are TRBV6-5 and TRBJ2-1; 8 bases fit TRBD2. Germline values: CDR1 MNHEY, CDR2 SVGAGI. CDR3 length: 13 residues. J lost 9 bases, V lost 5 bases, and 6 bases had no gene match. The CDR3 here is CASSGGLALEQFF. CDR3 DNA sequence: TGTGCCAGCAGTGGTGGACTAGCCCTTGAGCAGTTCTTC.

This chain joins TRBV4-1 and TRBJ2-7, with 7 positions matching TRBD2. With 3 bases clipped from V and 4 bases from J, the junction kept 12 bases outside the gene matches. This CDR3 contains 16 residues. CDR1 is MGHRA, CDR2 YSYEKL, per germline. CDR3: CASSHPREPGLYEQYF. The CDR3 region has the DNA TGCGCCAGCAGCCACCCACGGGAGCCGGGACTATACGAGCAGTACTTC.

The V call is TRBV11-2, the J call TRBJ2-3, with D possibly being TRBD2 (5 bases). Germline values: CDR1 SGHAT, CDR2 FQNNGV. CDR3 size: 15 residues. The V gene lost 5 bases and the J gene lost 1 base, with 13 bases spanning the gap. The CDR3 DNA is TGTGCCAGCAGCCCCCGGGCGAGGGGCACAGATACGCAGTATTTT. Encoded protein: CASSPRARGTDTQYF.

CDR3 DNA sequence: TGTGCCAGCAGTGAAGACAGGGGGACCTACAATGAGCAGTTCTTC. Residues: CASSEDRGTYNEQFF. V and J are TRBV27 and TRBJ2-1; 9 bases are shared with TRBD1. The J segment lost 2 bases and the V segment lost 5 bases, leaving 4 bases of the junction unmatched. Per the germline V gene, CDR1 is MNHEY and CDR2 is SMNVEV (reference sequence). The CDR3 loop spans 15 amino acids.

The chain recombines TRBV6-6 with TRBJ2-1; perhaps TRBD1 as D (6 bases). This CDR3 region has 12 residues. V lost 7 bases and J lost 5, with 9 bases in between. CDR1 MNHNY and CDR2 SVGAGI come from the germline V gene (reference sequence). The CDR3 sequence is CASNPGDNEQFF. In DNA form, the CDR3 reads TGTGCCAGCAACCCAGGGGACAATGAGCAGTTCTTC.

This clone was counted a single time. V is TRBV30 and J is TRBJ2-3, with D possibly matching TRBD2 (6 bases). The CDR3 has 11 residues. V was clipped by 6 bases and J by 6 bases, with 10 bases between them. Germline values: CDR1 GTSNPN, CDR2 SVGIG (reference sequence). CDR3 in amino acids: CACGTLDTQYF. Here the CDR3 DNA reads TGTGCCTGCGGGACTCTGGATACGCAGTATTTT.

The chain is built from TRBV27 and TRBJ2-2; D gene unclear. V was cut by 5 bases and J by 6 bases, with 13 bases left in between. The CDR3 totals 14 residues. In germline, CDR1 is MNHEY, CDR2 SMNVEV (reference sequence). CDR3 DNA: TGTGCCAGCAGTACAATAAACAAAGCCGGGGAGCTGTTTTTT. As protein: CASSTINKAGELFF.

On this clone itself: At one of its ends the junction is not consistent with the germline gene, which may arise from a read error. This chain uses TRBV6-5 with TRBJ2-2, with D perhaps TRBD2 (5 bases). This CDR3 is 12 amino acids long. Germline V gene sequence: CDR1 MNHEY, CDR2 SVGAGI. The CDR3 DNA follows: TGTGCCAGCAGTTACCAAACCGGGGAGCTGCTTTTT. It yields the protein CASSYQTGELLF.

This chain joins TRBV9 and TRBJ2-5, with 13 bases aligning to TRBD2. Germline assignment: CDR1 SGDLS and CDR2 YYNGEE. The CDR3 length is 19 residues. V was clipped by 0 bases and J by 5 bases; unmatched bases: 13. In DNA, the CDR3 is TGTGCCAGCAGCGTAGCCGGGACTAGCGGGATCCGGGGTGGGGAGACCCAGTACTTC. Encoded protein: CASSVAGTSGIRGGETQYF.

The rearrangement links TRBV18 to TRBJ1-3, with D uncertain. This CDR3 is built from 12 residues. Germline V gene sequence: CDR1 KGHSH, CDR2 LQKENI. The V gene lost 4 bases and the J gene lost 9 bases, with 10 bases spanning the gap. Here the CDR3 reads CASSREQATIYF. CDR3 sequence (DNA): TGTGCCAGCTCACGGGAGCAGGCCACCATATATTTT. Complete variable domain (other parts from reference TRBV18 and TRBJ1-3): NAGVMQNPRHLVRRRGQEARLRCSPMKGHSHVYWYRQLPEEGLKFMVYLQKENIIDESGMPKERFSAEFPKEGPSILRIQQVVRGDSAAYFCASSREQATIYFGEGSWLTVV.

Only a few counts were recorded for this clone. This chain uses TRBV6-1 with TRBJ2-1; 10 positions agree with TRBD2. Germline V gives CDR1 MNHNS, CDR2 SASEGT. The CDR3 contains 19 residues. V was clipped by 5 bases and J by 0 bases; unmatched bases: 13. CDR3 nucleotides: TGTGCCAGCAGTCAAGAAACCCTACTAGCGGGAAGCTCCTACAATGAGCAGTTCTTC. Protein product: CASSQETLLAGSSYNEQFF.

This chain joins TRBV28 and TRBJ1-4, with D possibly being TRBD1 (5 bases). V lost 5 bases, J lost 0 bases, and 16 bases lay in between. This CDR3 contains 17 residues. Germline loops: CDR1 MDHEN, CDR2 SYDVKM. The CDR3 coding sequence is TGTGCCAGCAGTGGTACGTTAAGGGGTGCAACTAATGAAAAACTGTTTTTT. The encoded protein is CASSGTLRGATNEKLFF.

This clone was picked up a small number of times. The CDR3 protein is CASSVGAGDKDNEQFF. CDR3 bases: TGTGCCAGCAGTGTAGGGGCAGGGGATAAGGACAATGAGCAGTTCTTC. This chain uses TRBV6-4 with TRBJ2-1; D may be TRBD1 (6 bases). V gave up 4 bases and J gave up 5 bases, with 18 bases separating them. The germline CDR1 and CDR2 sequences are MRHNA and SNTAGT. The CDR3 totals 16 residues.